This is a list of T cell receptor beta chains from one sample in a study of blood T cell repertoires in COVID-19. Libraries were prepared by immunoSEQ multiplex PCR; TCRdb keeps only in-frame clonotypes and omits some of them. Counted here are 350,000 to 500,000 clones, 70% to 90% occurring once; the ten biggest clones make up roughly 0.87%. The sequencing input was peripheral blood. The receptors stem from a man aged 18-30 years with COVID-19, enrolled during active disease. Both conserved end residues are part of each CDR3. The D gene is left open where the match is weak. Clone size appears in some rows only: once, few, many, or a class for an expanded clone.

.	.	14	TRBV28	TRBJ1-2	CASSLSVDSHGYTF	TGTGCCAGCAGTTTATCGGTGGACAGCCATGGCTACACCTTC
.	.	14	TRBV2	TRBJ1-2	CASRQGMLRYGYTF	TGTGCCAGCAGACAGGGAATGCTTCGCTATGGCTACACCTTC
.	TRBD1	14	TRBV6-6	TRBJ2-7	CASSYSDRGREQYF	TGTGCCAGCAGTTACAGTGACAGGGGTAGGGAGCAGTACTTC
few	TRBD1	15	TRBV19	TRBJ1-5	CASSIPGTVNQPQHF	TGTGCCAGTAGTATCCCCGGGACAGTCAATCAGCCCCAGCATTTT
.	TRBD2	19	TRBV7-9	TRBJ2-3	CASSIRKLAGNRYTDTQYF	TGTGCCAGCAGCATCCGGAAACTAGCGGGAAATCGGTACACAGATACGCAGTATTTT
.	.	15	TRBV5-1	TRBJ1-1	CASSLGVRADTEAFF	TGCGCCAGCAGCTTGGGGGTCAGGGCGGACACTGAAGCTTTCTTT
few	TRBD2	14	TRBV15	TRBJ2-7	CATSRTSGSIEQYF	TGTGCCACCAGCAGGACTAGCGGGAGTATTGAGCAGTACTTC
.	.	17	TRBV19	TRBJ2-1	CASSINRVAQSYNEQFF	TGTGCCAGTAGTATAAACCGAGTAGCGCAATCCTACAATGAGCAGTTCTTC
once	.	14	TRBV9	TRBJ2-5	CASSPMTGRETQYF	TGTGCCAGCAGCCCCATGACCGGCAGGGAGACCCAGTACTTC
.	.	14	TRBV3-1/TRBV3-2	TRBJ1-2	CASSQGGFNYGYTF	TGTGCCAGCAGCCAAGGCGGGTTTAACTATGGCTACACCTTC
.	.	14	TRBV5-1	TRBJ2-1	CASSSRSRDNEQFF	TGCGCCAGCAGCTCGAGATCTAGAGACAATGAGCAGTTCTTC
.	.	14	TRBV5-4	TRBJ1-1	CASSLAMGDTEAFF	TGTGCCAGCAGCTTGGCGATGGGAGACACTGAAGCTTTCTTT
.	.	18	TRBV5-8	TRBJ2-6	CASSLGTGPVSGANVLTF	TGTGCCAGCAGCTTGGGTACAGGGCCGGTATCTGGGGCCAACGTCCTGACTTTC
.	.	13	TRBV2	TRBJ1-5	CASSATGNQPQHF	TGTGCCAGCAGTGCGACAGGCAATCAGCCCCAGCATTTT
.	.	14	TRBV11-2	TRBJ1-5	CASSSGFSNQPQHF	TGTGCCAGCAGCTCCGGTTTTAGCAATCAGCCCCAGCATTTT
.	.	15	TRBV5-6	TRBJ2-7	CASSLDGGLSYEQYF	TGTGCCAGCAGCTTGGACGGGGGTCTCTCCTACGAGCAGTACTTC
.	TRBD1	17	TRBV5-8	TRBJ1-1	CASSLITLSLTGTEAFF	TGTGCCAGCAGCTTAATAACTCTATCTCTGACAGGGACTGAAGCTTTCTTT
.	.	16	TRBV28	TRBJ1-5	CASSLSTGRSNQPQHF	TGTGCCAGCAGTTTATCCACAGGGAGAAGCAATCAGCCCCAGCATTTT
.	TRBD1	15	TRBV3-1/TRBV3-2	TRBJ1-1	CASSQVGTTGGEAFF	TGTGCCAGCAGCCAAGTGGGGACGACAGGGGGAGAGGCTTTCTTT
.	TRBD1	15	TRBV9	TRBJ2-5	CASSRTGGDGETQYF	TGTGCCAGCAGCAGGACAGGGGGCGATGGGGAGACCCAGTACTTC
.	.	13	TRBV11-2	TRBJ2-1	CASSSRSYNEQFF	TGTGCCAGCAGCTCCCGCTCCTACAATGAGCAGTTCTTC
.	.	18	TRBV5-1	TRBJ2-2	CASSLNLVAGTNTGELFF	TGCGCCAGCAGCTTGAACTTGGTCGCGGGAACGAACACCGGGGAGCTGTTTTTT
.	TRBD2	14	TRBV12-5	TRBJ2-1	CASGGTSVYNEQFF	TGTGCTAGTGGCGGGACTAGCGTTTACAATGAGCAGTTCTTC
.	TRBD2	20	TRBV5-1	TRBJ2-1	CASSFYPVGTGTRMGNEQFF	TGCGCCAGCAGCTTTTACCCCGTAGGCACCGGGACTAGAATGGGCAATGAGCAGTTCTTC
.	.	13	TRBV15	TRBJ1-6	CATSTQVSSPLHF	TGTGCCACCAGCACACAGGTCTCTTCACCCCTCCACTTT
.	.	14	TRBV29-1	TRBJ1-1	CSVHLLERGTEAFF	TGCAGCGTGCACCTGTTAGAACGGGGCACTGAAGCTTTCTTT
.	.	13	TRBV11-2	TRBJ2-3	CASSSGVTDTQYF	TGTGCCAGCAGCTCCGGGGTCACAGATACGCAGTATTTT
.	TRBD2	14	TRBV2	TRBJ2-5	CASSGSGGGETQYF	TGTGCCAGCAGTGGTAGCGGGGGAGGTGAGACCCAGTACTTC
.	.	13	TRBV30	TRBJ1-1	CAWSVEGLSEAFF	TGTGCCTGGAGTGTAGAGGGTCTGTCTGAAGCTTTCTTT
.	TRBD1	17	TRBV11-2	TRBJ2-1	CASRPGTGSGSYNEQFF	TGTGCCAGCAGGCCCGGGACAGGGAGCGGCTCCTACAATGAGCAGTTCTTC
.	.	14	TRBV10-3	TRBJ1-1	CAISESLGDTEAFF	TGTGCCATCAGTGAGTCGCTGGGCGACACTGAAGCTTTCTTT
.	.	14	TRBV2	TRBJ1-6	CASSPETGRSPLHF	TGTGCCAGCAGTCCCGAGACGGGTCGGTCACCCCTCCACTTT
many	TRBD2	15	TRBV2	TRBJ2-1	CASRASGGSYNEQFF	TGTGCCAGCAGAGCTAGCGGGGGATCCTACAATGAGCAGTTCTTC
.	TRBD1	14	TRBV7-9	TRBJ1-6	CASSPGQGGSPLHF	TGTGCCAGCAGTCCTGGACAGGGGGGATCACCCCTCCACTTT
.	.	17	TRBV5-5	TRBJ1-4	CASSDLRGGAANEKLFF	TGTGCCAGCAGCGACCTTCGGGGGGGCGCGGCTAATGAAAAACTGTTTTTT
.	.	15	TRBV6-2/TRBV6-3	TRBJ1-4	CASSYVGRRDEKLFF	TGTGCCAGCAGTTATGTCGGACGGCGGGACGAAAAACTGTTTTTT
.	.	11	TRBV6-1	TRBJ2-7	CASSDYYEQYF	TGTGCCAGCAGTGATTACTACGAGCAGTACTTC
.	TRBD1	18	TRBV7-3	TRBJ2-6	CASSKRTGLTSGANVLTF	TGTGCCAGCAGCAAAAGGACAGGGTTGACTTCTGGGGCCAACGTCCTGACTTTC
.	.	16	TRBV7-9	TRBJ1-2	CASSPPRQGRNYGYTF	TGTGCCAGCAGCCCACCCAGGCAGGGGCGAAACTATGGCTACACCTTC
.	TRBD2	16	TRBV3-1/TRBV3-2	TRBJ2-5	CASSPSGIAGQETQYF	TGTGCCAGCAGCCCCTCTGGGATAGCGGGGCAAGAGACCCAGTACTTC
.	TRBD2	16	TRBV2	TRBJ2-7	CASTDFLAGVKDEQYF	TGTGCCAGCACCGACTTTTTGGCGGGAGTTAAGGACGAGCAGTACTTC
once	TRBD1	14	TRBV4-1	TRBJ1-1	CASSHQDRATEAFF	TGCGCCAGCAGCCACCAGGACAGGGCCACTGAAGCTTTCTTT
.	.	13	TRBV6-5	TRBJ2-1	CASSYQGTSEQFF	TGTGCCAGCAGTTACCAGGGGACCAGTGAGCAGTTCTTC
.	.	14	TRBV28	TRBJ2-7	CASSSRTQPYEQYF	TGTGCCAGCAGTTCACGGACACAACCTTACGAGCAGTACTTC
.	TRBD2	15	TRBV6-5	TRBJ2-2	CASSYSAGVSGELFF	TGTGCCAGCAGTTACTCAGCGGGAGTAAGCGGGGAGCTGTTTTTT
.	.	14	TRBV7-9	TRBJ1-5	CASSLAGANQPQHF	TGTGCCAGCAGCTTAGCGGGGGCTAATCAGCCCCAGCATTTT
.	TRBD1	15	TRBV27	TRBJ2-1	CASSLSGRGRGEQFF	TGTGCCAGCAGTTTAAGCGGCAGGGGGCGCGGTGAGCAGTTCTTC
.	TRBD1	14	TRBV5-1	TRBJ1-1	CASSFTGENTEAFF	TGCGCCAGCAGCTTTACAGGGGAGAACACTGAAGCTTTCTTT
few	TRBD1	13	TRBV6-1	TRBJ1-2	CASSEARTGARTF	TGTGCCAGCAGTGAAGCTAGGACAGGGGCTCGCACCTTC
.	.	15	TRBV15	TRBJ1-3	CATSRAQGSGNTIYF	TGTGCCACCAGCAGGGCCCAGGGGAGTGGAAACACCATATATTTT
.	TRBD1	15	TRBV5-8	TRBJ1-4	CASSFYRGGGEKLFF	TGTGCCAGCAGCTTTTACAGGGGCGGAGGGGAAAAACTGTTTTTT
.	TRBD2	17	TRBV5-4	TRBJ2-1	CASSYPASGGSYNEQFF	TGTGCCAGCAGCTACCCCGCTAGCGGTGGCTCCTACAATGAGCAGTTCTTC
.	TRBD2	15	TRBV6-6	TRBJ2-4	CASSFGTSGGNIQYF	TGTGCCAGCAGTTTCGGGACTAGCGGGGGGAACATTCAGTACTTC
.	.	16	TRBV24-1	TRBJ2-2	CATSDFRDKPTGELFF	TGTGCCACCAGTGATTTTAGGGACAAACCCACCGGGGAGCTGTTTTTT
.	.	17	TRBV9	TRBJ2-1	CASSVVGSPISYNEQFF	TGTGCCAGCAGCGTAGTAGGTAGCCCTATCTCCTACAATGAGCAGTTCTTC
.	.	15	TRBV6-1	TRBJ2-7	CASSELGYPLIEQYF	TGTGCCAGCAGTGAACTGGGCTATCCATTAATCGAGCAGTACTTC
.	TRBD2	18	TRBV7-3	TRBJ2-1	CASSLTRVGTSGSDEQFF	TGTGCCAGCAGCTTAACTAGAGTAGGGACTAGCGGGAGCGATGAGCAGTTCTTC